The present entry profiles one T cell receptor (beta chain) with its context. What it recognizes is unknown. J lost 6 bases, V lost 5 bases, and 14 bases had no gene match. Germline lookup yields CDR1 PRHDT and CDR2 FYEKMQ (reference sequence). The CDR3 runs 16 residues. The record originates from a study of shared clonotypes between healthy human individuals. Study-wide context: Three plates each covered CD4 naive and memory; CD8 naive two, CD8 memory one.

Method: immunoSEQ multiplex PCR; TCRdb's copy keeps in-frame clones and lacks some. The sample holds hundreds of thousands of clones; 98% are singletons and the top ten take less than 0.35%. It was CD45RO-negative cells, positively selected for CCR7, that made up naive CD8 cells, with terminally differentiated effector memory CD45RA+ cells excluded. Every one of the donors was a Caucasian adult that lived in Nashville, Tennessee. General study results and limits: In this cohort, only blood was sampled, and tissue repertoires likely differ. Four donors shared approximately 5% of their naive CD4 clonotypes.

This clonotype originated in a man younger than 40 in good health. V and J are TRBV13 and TRBJ2-7, with 9 bases identical to TRBD2. Sample: naive CD8+ T cells sorted from blood. The CDR3, as DNA: TGTGCCAGCAGCCCCGCGGGGGGGACCCCGCGGGGCGAGCAGTACTTC. It encodes CASSPAGGTPRGEQYF.